The 32 T cell receptor beta chains reported below all come from one sample, sequenced in a study of T cell responses to AZD1222 COVID-19 vaccine. Measured with immunoSEQ multiplex PCR; TCRdb has only the in-frame clones, and not every one. The data contain around 150,000 clones, just over 90% of them singletons. The sample was peripheral blood, taken 28 days after the second AZD1222 dose. These receptor sequences come from an adult who received the AZD1222 COVID-19 vaccine.

J is TRBJ1-3 and V is TRBV7-6, with D hard to call. Trimming took 1 base from V and 2 from J, leaving 3 bases between them. From germline, CDR1 is SGHVS and CDR2 FNYEAQ. CDR3 length equals 13 residues. The CDR3 loop is CASSLVAGNTIYF. Here the CDR3 DNA reads TGTGCCAGCAGCTTAGTAGCTGGAAACACCATATATTTT. The whole variable domain, remainder taken from reference TRBV7-6 and TRBJ1-3, is GAGVSQSPRYKVTKRGQDVALRCDPISGHVSLYWYRQALGQGPEFLTYFNYEAQQDKSGLPNDRFSAERPEGSISTLTIQRTEQRDSAMYRCASSLVAGNTIYFGEGSWLTVV.

The chain uses TRBV10-3 and TRBJ2-6, with no clear D. This CDR3 region has 14 residues. With 2 bases removed from V and 1 base from J, the gap between germline ends came to 3 bases. Looked up from germline, CDR1 is ENHRY and CDR2 is SYGVKD. The CDR3 DNA sequence: TGTGCCATCAGTGAGGGTTCTGGGGCCAACGTCCTGACTTTC. This codes for CAISEGSGANVLTF.

This chain links TRBV7-2 with TRBJ1-1; TRBD1 is a possible D gene (5 bases). Trimming left V 5 bases short and J 4 bases short, with 14 bases between. CDR3 length equals 14 residues. The V gene's germline CDR1 is SGHTA and CDR2 FQGNSA. CDR3 nucleotide sequence: TGTGCCAGCAGCCAAAGGCACGGGACCACTGAAGCTTTCTTT. Its translation is CASSQRHGTTEAFF.

V and J are TRBV14 and TRBJ2-5; possible D gene TRBD2, 7 bases. In germline, CDR1 is SGHDN, CDR2 FVKESK. V was cut by 1 base and J by 4 bases, with 22 bases left in between. The CDR3 runs 18 residues. In nucleotides, the CDR3 is TGTGCCAGCAGCCAAGGCTACCCTATGGGGGGGGGCCGAGAGACCCAGTACTTC. Its translation: CASSQGYPMGGGRETQYF.

This chain connects TRBV30 to TRBJ2-5, with D possibly matching TRBD1 (5 bases). Trimming removed 2 bases from V and 3 bases from J, with 7 bases in between. Looked up from germline, CDR1 is GTSNPN and CDR2 is SVGIG (reference sequence). The CDR3 runs to 12 residues. The CDR3 is CAWSQGEETQYF. As DNA, the CDR3 is TGTGCCTGGAGTCAAGGGGAAGAGACCCAGTACTTC.

This clone showed up just once. This sequence joins TRBV6-2 or TRBV6-3 and TRBJ1-2, with 8 bases that match TRBD1. Germline V gene lookup returns CDR1 MNHEY and CDR2 SVGEGT. Losses at the gene ends were 5 bases for V and 3 bases for J; bases not matched to a gene: 11. The CDR3 is 16 amino acids. CDR3 loop: CASSPRTGKSYYGYTF. CDR3 nucleotide sequence: TGTGCCAGCAGTCCCCGGACAGGGAAGTCCTACTATGGCTACACCTTC.

This clone was counted a single time. The chain combines TRBV6-5 with TRBJ1-6; 9 bases are a match to TRBD1. With V trimmed by 5 bases and J by 14 bases, 7 bases remained unmatched. There are 13 residues in the CDR3. CDR1 and CDR2 (germline): MNHEY, SVGAGI. The CDR3 bases are TGTGCCAGCAGTCTGCGGACAGGGGCTTCCCTCCACTTT. Translated: CASSLRTGASLHF.

The rearrangement uses TRBV7-9 and TRBJ2-7; possible D gene TRBD1, 6 bases. Trimming left V 0 bases short and J 0 bases short, with 12 bases between. Germline CDR1 is SEHNR and CDR2 is FQNEAQ (reference sequence). The CDR3 runs to 16 residues. DNA for the CDR3: TGTGCCAGCAGCTTAGCACCAGGGGAGCCCTCCTACGAGCAGTACTTC. It yields the protein CASSLAPGEPSYEQYF.

This chain connects TRBV14 to TRBJ1-2, with TRBD1 matching 7 bases. CDR1 is SGHDN and CDR2 is FVKESK in the germline V gene. The trim removed 4 bases at V and 5 bases at J, leaving 10 bases unmatched. There are 15 residues in the CDR3. CDR3 DNA sequence: TGTGCCAGCAGCCGCGATGCGACGACAGGGTATGGCTACACCTTC. Residues: CASSRDATTGYGYTF. The variable domain in full, with the rest retrieved from reference TRBV14 and TRBJ1-2, is EAGVTQFPSHSVIEKGQTVTLRCDPISGHDNLYWYRRVMGKEIKFLLHFVKESKQDESGMPNNRFLAERTGGTYSTLKVQPAELEDSGVYFCASSRDATTGYGYTFGSGTRLTVV.

This chain uses TRBV3-1 (or the pseudogene TRBV3-2) with TRBJ1-2; TRBD1 is a possible D gene (5 bases). Germline V CDR1 and CDR2: LGHDT, YNNKEL (reference sequence). The CDR3 is 14 residues long. V was cut by 4 bases and J by 3 bases, with 12 bases left in between. The CDR3 nucleotides read TGTGCCAGCAGCCCTGGGGCCGGGGACTATGGCTACACCTTC. Residues: CASSPGAGDYGYTF.

This clone was observed a few times. The chain couples TRBV18 to TRBJ1-1; 7 nucleotides agree with TRBD1. With 5 bases clipped from V and 1 base from J, the junction kept 1 base outside the gene matches. The CDR3 has 13 amino acids. Germline-derived CDR1 and CDR2 are KGHSH and LQKENI. The CDR3 DNA reads as TGTGCCAGCTCAGGGGACAGGAACACTGAAGCTTTCTTT. Residues: CASSGDRNTEAFF.

The rearrangement joins TRBV6-5 to TRBJ1-2; D perhaps matches TRBD1 (5 bases). CDR1 and CDR2 (germline): MNHEY, SVGAGI. CDR3 length: 15 amino acids. The V and J ends lost 0 bases and 0 bases respectively, with 8 bases between them. The CDR3 DNA follows: TGTGCCAGCAGTTACTCCAGGGTAGCTAACTATGGCTACACCTTC. This gives the protein CASSYSRVANYGYTF.

V and J are TRBV3-1 (or the pseudogene TRBV3-2) and TRBJ2-7, with 7 bases fitting TRBD2. The germline V gene encodes CDR1 LGHDT and CDR2 YNNKEL (reference sequence). The CDR3 totals 13 residues. The trim removed 5 bases at V and 6 bases at J, leaving 7 bases unmatched. As DNA, the CDR3 is TGTGCCAGCAGCTCCGGACTAGATCGCGAGCAGTACTTC. It yields the protein CASSSGLDREQYF.

J is TRBJ1-2 and V is TRBV9; D is ambiguous. V was cut by 0 bases and J by 2 bases, with 11 bases left in between. There are 15 residues in the CDR3. Germline-derived CDR1 and CDR2 are SGDLS and YYNGEE. In nucleotides, the CDR3 is TGTGCCAGCAGCGTAGCGGCGGGTCTGAACTATGGCTACACCTTC. It translates to CASSVAAGLNYGYTF.

This chain uses TRBV19 with TRBJ1-4; no reliable D call. With 7 bases removed from V and 8 bases from J, the gap between germline ends came to 14 bases. CDR1 is LNHDA, CDR2 SQIVND, per germline (reference sequence). There are 13 residues in the CDR3. The CDR3 DNA follows: TGTGCCAGTATCCTAAGGGTTAGGGAAAAACTGTTTTTT. It yields the protein CASILRVREKLFF. The variable domain in full, with the rest retrieved from reference TRBV19 and TRBJ1-4, is DGGITQSPKYLFRKEGQNVTLSCEQNLNHDAMYWYRQDPGQGLRLIYYSQIVNDFQKGDIAEGYSVSREKKESFPLTVTSAQKNPTAFYLCASILRVREKLFFGSGTQLSVL.

The genes are TRBV30 and TRBJ1-2; D call uncertain. Per the germline V gene, CDR1 is GTSNPN and CDR2 is SVGIG (reference sequence). This CDR3 comprises 14 residues. Trimming removed 4 bases at V and 0 bases at J, with 12 bases between. CDR3 in amino acids: CAWKGIAANYGYTF. For the CDR3, the DNA is TGTGCCTGGAAGGGTATAGCCGCTAACTATGGCTACACCTTC.

The chain uses TRBV6-4 and TRBJ1-1; D may be TRBD1 (5 bases). Trimming shortened V by 6 bases and J by 4 bases, and 18 bases separated the two germline ends. Germline V gene data show CDR1 as MRHNA and CDR2 as SNTAGT. The CDR3 extends over 15 amino acids. For the CDR3, the DNA is TGTGCCAGCAGCATCACGAATGGGGGATCCACTGAAGCTTTCTTT. Amino acid sequence: CASSITNGGSTEAFF.

The CDR3 loop is CARSRRRWEPETQYF. DNA of the CDR3: TGTGCCAGAAGCCGGAGGAGGTGGGAGCCAGAGACCCAGTACTTC. The chain couples TRBV5-3 to TRBJ2-5; a possible D gene is TRBD2 (5 bases). TRBV5-3 is classed as an ORF, of uncertain function. Deletions cut 4 bases from V and 4 bases from J, with 17 bases between. This CDR3 has 15 amino acids.

The chain is built from TRBV6-5 and TRBJ2-7; 12 nucleotides agree with TRBD2. V dropped 6 bases and J dropped 3; count of bases not matched to a gene: 6. Germline assignment: CDR1 MNHEY and CDR2 SVGAGI. The CDR3 covers 15 residues. CDR3 DNA sequence: TGTGCCAGCAGCCCGGGACTAGCGGGCCACTACGAGCAGTACTTC. It encodes CASSPGLAGHYEQYF.

The J gene is TRBJ1-5, the V gene TRBV4-3; possible D gene TRBD1, 5 bases. Germline CDR1 reads LGHNA; CDR2 reads YSLEER. The CDR3 spans 14 residues. V lost 4 bases, J lost 2 bases, and 9 bases lay in between. CDR3 bases: TGCGCCAGCAGCCCGGTAGGGGGCAATCAGCCCCAGCATTTT. Protein sequence: CASSPVGGNQPQHF.

The rearrangement uses TRBV6-1 and TRBJ2-7; TRBD1 might be the D (5 bases). With 3 bases removed from V and 5 bases from J, the gap between germline ends came to 11 bases. The CDR3 sequence is 13 residues long. Germline V gene data show CDR1 as MNHNS and CDR2 as SASEGT. The CDR3 DNA sequence: TGTGCCAGCAGTGACAGGGATACCCACGAGCAGTACTTC. Encoded protein: CASSDRDTHEQYF.

V usage is TRBV2 and J usage is TRBJ1-5, with 9 bases aligning to TRBD1. The length of the CDR3 is 14 residues. Losses at the gene ends were 10 bases for V and 4 bases for J; bases not matched to a gene: 8. CDR1 is SNHLY, CDR2 FYNNEI, per germline. The CDR3 protein is CATLDGTGNQPQHF. The DNA for the CDR3 is TGTGCCACCCTGGACGGGACAGGGAATCAGCCCCAGCATTTT.

The V call is TRBV11-2, the J call TRBJ2-2, with 11 bases lining up with TRBD2. Germline V gene sequence: CDR1 SGHAT, CDR2 FQNNGV. This CDR3 is built from 15 residues. V trimming: 6 bases; J trimming: 6 bases; junction bases outside the gene matches: 6. CDR3: CASSLTSGASGELFF. DNA for the CDR3: TGTGCCAGCAGTCTGACTAGCGGGGCGTCCGGGGAGCTGTTTTTT.

The gene calls are TRBV5-6 and TRBJ1-6; 8 nucleotides align to TRBD1. CDR1 is SGHDT, CDR2 YYEEEE, per germline. The length of the CDR3 is 17 residues. V was pared by 4 bases and J by 10 bases, with 16 bases of the junction left unmatched. The CDR3 DNA reads as TGTGCCAGCAGCCCGAGCTACCGACAGGGGATGGGCTCACCCCTCCACTTT. This sequence encodes CASSPSYRQGMGSPLHF.

The chain recombines TRBV2 with TRBJ2-5; TRBD1 matches at 9 bases. This CDR3 is 18 amino acids long. Germline V gene data show CDR1 as SNHLY and CDR2 as FYNNEI. Trimming took 2 bases from V and 0 from J; bases not matched to a gene: 10. The CDR3 nucleotides are TGTGCCAGCAGTGAATGGGGACAGGGTCGATCGTACCAAGAGACCCAGTACTTC. Its translation: CASSEWGQGRSYQETQYF.

The chain is built from TRBV5-8 and TRBJ2-2, with 12 bases that match TRBD1. The V gene end was trimmed by 0 bases and the J gene end by 3 bases; junction bases not matched to a gene: 9. The germline V gene encodes CDR1 SGHTS and CDR2 YDEGEE. The CDR3 has 19 amino acids. This chain's CDR3 is CASSLGLTGQGADTGELFF. CDR3 DNA sequence: TGTGCCAGCAGCTTGGGCTTAACGGGACAGGGGGCCGACACCGGGGAGCTGTTTTTT.

The chain carries TRBV4-2 and TRBJ1-1; 9 bases are shared with TRBD1. CDR3 length: 15 residues. Germline V gene lookup returns CDR1 LGHNA and CDR2 YNFKEQ. Losses at the gene ends were 4 bases for V and 2 bases for J; bases not matched to a gene: 5. The DNA of the CDR3 is TGTGCCAGCAGCCCAGGACAGGGGATTAACACTGAAGCTTTCTTT. Translated, it gives CASSPGQGINTEAFF.

The chain employs TRBV5-1 and TRBJ1-2; D not resolved. Per germline, CDR1 SGHRS and CDR2 YFSETQ. The length of the CDR3 is 16 residues. V lost 1 base, J lost 1 base, and 14 bases lay in between. CDR3 coding DNA: TGCGCCAGCAGCTTGTTATCGAGACCTTTTAACTATGGCTACACCTTC. Translating gives CASSLLSRPFNYGYTF.

V gene TRBV28 combines with J gene TRBJ2-7; 10 nucleotides match TRBD2. Germline loops: CDR1 MDHEN, CDR2 SYDVKM. The V gene end was trimmed by 6 bases and the J gene end by 3 bases; junction bases not matched to a gene: 5. The CDR3 runs to 14 residues. The CDR3 DNA reads as TGTGCCAGCAGGAGCGGGGGGGGAGTCTACGAGCAGTACTTC. Protein sequence: CASRSGGGVYEQYF.

J is TRBJ1-1 and V is TRBV29-1, with D possibly matching TRBD1 (5 bases). Trimming stripped 2 bases from V and 1 base from J, with 8 bases between. CDR3 length: 13 residues. Germline lookup yields CDR1 SQVTM and CDR2 ANQGSEA. The CDR3 spells CSVERQGNTEAFF. Written as DNA, the CDR3 is TGCAGCGTTGAACGGCAGGGGAACACTGAAGCTTTCTTT. Supplemented by reference TRBV29-1 and TRBJ1-1, the full variable domain reads SAVISQKPSRDICQRGTSLTIQCQVDSQVTMMFWYRQQPGQSLTLIATANQGSEATYESGFVIDKFPISRPNLTFSTLTVSNMSPEDSSIYLCSVERQGNTEAFFGQGTRLTVV.

CDR3 residues: CASRGAGANVLTF. The CDR3 DNA follows: TGTGCCAGCAGGGGGGCTGGGGCCAACGTCCTGACTTTC. This rearrangement joins TRBV28 to TRBJ2-6, with D perhaps assigned TRBD1 or TRBD2 (5 bases each). The CDR3 has 13 amino acids. The V end was cut by 6 bases, the J end by 2 bases, with 5 bases between. The germline CDR1 and CDR2 sequences are MDHEN and SYDVKM. The variable domain in full, with the rest retrieved from reference TRBV28 and TRBJ2-6, is DVKVTQSSRYLVKRTGEKVFLECVQDMDHENMFWYRQDPGLGLRLIYFSYDVKMKEKGDIPEGYSVSREKKERFSLILESASTNQTSMYLCASRGAGANVLTFGAGSRLTVL.

The chain links TRBV7-2 to TRBJ2-4; no firm D call. In germline, CDR1 is SGHTA, CDR2 FQGNSA. The CDR3 has 13 amino acids. V was trimmed by 3 bases and J by 8 bases, leaving 11 bases between them. The CDR3 reads CASSLDPRDIQYF. In nucleotides, the CDR3 is TGTGCCAGCAGCTTGGACCCCCGGGACATTCAGTACTTC.